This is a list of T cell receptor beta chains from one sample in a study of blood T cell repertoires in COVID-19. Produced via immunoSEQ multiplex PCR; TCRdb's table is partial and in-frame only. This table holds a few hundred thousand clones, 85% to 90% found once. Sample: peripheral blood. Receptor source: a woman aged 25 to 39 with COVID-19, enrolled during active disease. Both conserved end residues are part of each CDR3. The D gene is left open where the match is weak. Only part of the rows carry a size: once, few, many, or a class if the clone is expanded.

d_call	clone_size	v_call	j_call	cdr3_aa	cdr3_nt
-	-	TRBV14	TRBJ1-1	CASSPNQNTEAFF	TGTGCCAGCAGCCCAAATCAGAACACTGAAGCTTTCTTT
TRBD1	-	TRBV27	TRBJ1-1	CASSPTGGTEAFF	TGTGCCAGCAGCCCGACAGGGGGCACTGAAGCTTTCTTT
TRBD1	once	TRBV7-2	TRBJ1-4	CASSLEGGLSEKLFF	TGTGCCAGCAGCTTAGAAGGGGGCCTGAGTGAAAAACTGTTTTTT
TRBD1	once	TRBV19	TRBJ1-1	CASSRGDSQGTEAFF	TGTGCCAGTAGTAGGGGGGACAGTCAGGGCACTGAAGCTTTCTTT
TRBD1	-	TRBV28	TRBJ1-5	CASSRRQGLLSGQPQHF	TGTGCCAGCAGTCGGAGACAGGGATTATTATCAGGTCAGCCCCAGCATTTT
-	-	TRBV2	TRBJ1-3	CASNPGISGNTIYF	TGTGCCAGCAATCCAGGGATCTCTGGAAACACCATATATTTT
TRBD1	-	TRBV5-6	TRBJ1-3	CASSRRDRGGNTIYF	TGTGCCAGCAGCCGCCGGGACAGGGGTGGAAACACCATATATTTT
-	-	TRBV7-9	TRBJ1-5	CASSLGGGGQPQHF	TGTGCCAGCAGCTTAGGCGGGGGTGGACAGCCCCAGCATTTT
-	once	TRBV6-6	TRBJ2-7	CASSSTQYEQYF	TGTGCCAGCAGCTCGACTCAGTATGAGCAGTACTTC
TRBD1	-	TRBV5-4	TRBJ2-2	CASSLPGTGTGELFF	TGTGCCAGCAGCTTGCCAGGGACAGGGACCGGGGAGCTGTTTTTT
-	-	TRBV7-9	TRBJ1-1	CASSLMNTEAFF	TGTGCCAGCAGCCTAATGAACACTGAAGCTTTCTTT
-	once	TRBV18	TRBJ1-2	CASSPITGNPRGYTF	TGTGCCAGCTCACCTATAACAGGGAATCCTCGCGGCTACACCTTC
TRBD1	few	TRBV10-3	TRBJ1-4	CAIRRDSSTNEKLFF	TGTGCCATCAGACGGGACAGTTCAACTAATGAAAAACTGTTTTTT
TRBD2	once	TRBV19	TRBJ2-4	CASSIREGRNIQYF	TGTGCCAGTAGTATACGGGAGGGCCGAAACATTCAGTACTTC
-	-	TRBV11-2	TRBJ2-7	CASSLGTNYEQYF	TGTGCCAGCAGCTTAGGCACAAACTACGAGCAGTACTTC
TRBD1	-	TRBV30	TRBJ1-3	CATDRGISGNTIYF	TGTGCCACGGACAGGGGAATCTCTGGAAACACCATATATTTT
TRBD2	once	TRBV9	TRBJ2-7	CASSVAAGVSYEQYF	TGTGCCAGCAGCGTAGCAGCGGGAGTTTCCTACGAGCAGTACTTC